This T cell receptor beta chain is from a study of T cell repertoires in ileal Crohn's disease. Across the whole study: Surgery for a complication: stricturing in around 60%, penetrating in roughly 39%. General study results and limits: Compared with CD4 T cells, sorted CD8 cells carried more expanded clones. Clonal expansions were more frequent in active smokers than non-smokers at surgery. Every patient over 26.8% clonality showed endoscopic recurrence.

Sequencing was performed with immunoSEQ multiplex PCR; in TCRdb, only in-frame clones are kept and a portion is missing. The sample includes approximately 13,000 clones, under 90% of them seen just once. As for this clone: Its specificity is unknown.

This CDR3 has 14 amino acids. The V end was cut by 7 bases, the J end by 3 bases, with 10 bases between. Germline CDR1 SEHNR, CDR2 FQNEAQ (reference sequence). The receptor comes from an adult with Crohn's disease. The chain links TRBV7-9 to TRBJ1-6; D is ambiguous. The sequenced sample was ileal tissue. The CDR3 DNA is TGTGCCAGCACCCCCGGGGTCTATAATTCACCCCTCCACTTT. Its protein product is CASTPGVYNSPLHF.